The 25 T cell receptor beta chains given below trace back to one sample, sequenced in a study of cytomegalovirus exposure and HLA in healthy donors (dated by TCRdb to about 2017). The library came from the immunoSEQ multiplex PCR assay. Entries here come from immuneACCESS through TCRdb and include only in-frame sequences with V and J called. Some clones fail to appear in such tables; in the studies checked, an unresolved V gene covers under half of the shortfall, and the cause of the remainder is unknown. The sample data list about 150,000 clones, and over 90% of these were observed just once. The top ten clones comprise roughly 1.9% of the sample. The sample consisted of PBMCs. The origin of the receptors is a man between 18 and 35 years old in good health and CMV-seropositive.

This chain links TRBV7-2 with TRBJ2-7; D ambiguous. This CDR3 is built from 14 residues. Germline loops: CDR1 SGHTA, CDR2 FQGNSA. Trimming removed 2 bases from V and 3 bases from J, with 11 bases in between. The CDR3 protein is CASSLRVSNYEQYF. The CDR3 nucleotides read TGTGCCAGCAGCTTACGGGTCAGCAACTACGAGCAGTACTTC.

This clone is a singleton in its sample. The chain links TRBV7-8 to TRBJ1-5; maybe TRBD1 (6 bases). The CDR3 is 14 amino acids. Germline V lookup: CDR1 SGHVS, CDR2 FQNEAQ. V lost 5 bases, J lost 4 bases, and 12 bases lay in between. In DNA form, the CDR3 reads TGTGCCAGCAGCGTCCTACAGGGAAATCAGCCCCAGCATTTT. It yields the protein CASSVLQGNQPQHF.

V is TRBV7-6 and J is TRBJ2-3, with TRBD2 as a possible D gene (6 bases). Germline assignment: CDR1 SGHVS and CDR2 FNYEAQ. The V and J ends lost 3 bases and 14 bases respectively, with 15 bases between them. The CDR3 totals 12 residues. Here the CDR3 reads CASSLGGGISYF. CDR3 nucleotide sequence: TGTGCCAGCAGCTTGGGTGGCGGGATTTCGTATTTT.

The chain combines TRBV11-1 with TRBJ1-5; D gene unclear. The CDR3 is made up of 14 amino acids. Germline lookup yields CDR1 SGHAT and CDR2 FQDESV (reference sequence). The V end lost 2 bases, the J end lost 9 bases, and 14 bases lay between the germline ends. CDR3 coding DNA: TGTGCCAGCAGCTTAAGTGGCGGTGGAGGGCCCCAGCATTTT. It encodes CASSLSGGGGPQHF.

This clone was seen just once. The chain has TRBV7-9 and TRBJ2-3; maybe TRBD1 (6 bases). CDR3 length: 14 amino acids. The V end lost 1 base, the J end lost 4 bases, and 9 bases lay between the germline ends. Looked up from germline, CDR1 is SEHNR and CDR2 is FQNEAQ (reference sequence). The CDR3 DNA follows: TGTGCCAGCAGCTTAGGTGGACAGTCAGATACGCAGTATTTT. It is translated as CASSLGGQSDTQYF.

The rearrangement links TRBV4-1 to TRBJ1-2; D uncertain. Germline loops: CDR1 MGHRA, CDR2 YSYEKL. The CDR3 length is 14 residues. V lost 2 bases and J lost 2, with 9 bases in between. DNA for the CDR3: TGCGCCAGCAGCCAACTAACTGTGAACTATGGCTACACCTTC. Its translation is CASSQLTVNYGYTF.

The CDR3 sequence: CASRYYEQYF. The CDR3, as DNA: TGTGCCAGTAGATACTACGAGCAGTACTTC. This chain joins TRBV19 and TRBJ2-7; the D is unclear. This CDR3 spans 10 amino acids. From germline, CDR1 is LNHDA and CDR2 SQIVND (reference sequence). V gave up 6 bases and J gave up 3 bases, with 3 bases separating them.

In this sample, this clone turned up once. This chain links TRBV27 with TRBJ2-1; TRBD2 matches 10 bases. The germline CDR1 and CDR2 sequences are MNHEY and SMNVEV (reference sequence). Germline trimming cut 8 bases from V and 4 bases from J; bases unmatched to any gene: 5. The CDR3 is 14 residues long. The CDR3 DNA reads as TGTGCCAGCCGACTAGCGGGCGCTTACAATGAGCAGTTCTTC. Encoded protein: CASRLAGAYNEQFF.

The genes are TRBV4-1 and TRBJ1-2; 9 bases agree with TRBD1. The CDR3 covers 16 residues. The germline V gene encodes CDR1 MGHRA and CDR2 YSYEKL. Trimming cost V 1 base and J 5 bases; bases outside gene matches: 8. The CDR3, as DNA: TGCGCCAGCAGCCAAGTACCGGGACAGGGCGTATATGGCTACACCTTC. This translates into CASSQVPGQGVYGYTF.

The chain carries TRBV6-1 and TRBJ1-1, with D unresolved. CDR3 length equals 15 residues. Trimming stripped 1 base from V and 2 bases from J, with 11 bases between. Germline-derived CDR1 and CDR2 are MNHNS and SASEGT. The CDR3 nucleotides read TGTGCCAGCAGTGAAGGGGAGGGTTACAACACTGAAGCTTTCTTT. The encoded protein is CASSEGEGYNTEAFF.

V usage is TRBV5-4 and J usage is TRBJ2-1; maybe TRBD2 (6 bases). Deletions cut 0 bases from V and 0 bases from J, with 10 bases between. In germline, CDR1 is SGHNT, CDR2 YYREEE (reference sequence). The CDR3 loop spans 16 amino acids. CDR3 in amino acids: CASSLAGAASYNEQFF. In DNA, the CDR3 is TGTGCCAGCAGCTTGGCGGGAGCGGCCTCCTACAATGAGCAGTTCTTC.

This chain connects TRBV28 to TRBJ2-1, with D perhaps matching TRBD2 (6 bases). Germline V lookup: CDR1 MDHEN, CDR2 SYDVKM. The length of the CDR3 is 18 residues. V lost 3 bases, J lost 6 bases, and 24 bases lay in between. The CDR3 DNA is TGTGCCAGCAGTTTGTCTTTCATCGGAGCGGGCAACTTCAATGAGCAGTTCTTC. Its translation is CASSLSFIGAGNFNEQFF.

J is TRBJ2-3 and V is TRBV27, with a possible D match to TRBD1 (6 bases). V was cut by 6 bases and J by 0 bases, with 10 bases left in between. This CDR3 contains 14 residues. Germline V CDR1 and CDR2: MNHEY, SMNVEV (reference sequence). This CDR3 is CASSVDSSTDTQYF. In DNA, the CDR3 is TGTGCCAGCAGCGTGGACAGCAGCACAGATACGCAGTATTTT.

This clone was seen a single time. The chain uses TRBV28 and TRBJ2-1, with D perhaps matching TRBD1 (6 bases). The CDR3 length is 16 residues. Trimming removed 4 bases at V and 0 bases at J, with 13 bases between. CDR1 is MDHEN and CDR2 is SYDVKM in the germline V gene. Here the CDR3 reads CASSSRRGSSYNEQFF. The CDR3 nucleotides read TGTGCCAGCAGTTCCCGCAGGGGTAGCTCCTACAATGAGCAGTTCTTC.

The rearrangement links TRBV11-1 to TRBJ2-7, with D perhaps matching TRBD2 (5 bases). Germline loops: CDR1 SGHAT, CDR2 FQDESV (reference sequence). CDR3 length: 13 amino acids. V was cut by 3 bases and J by 5 bases, with 11 bases left in between. The chain's CDR3 is CASSLAVRDEQYF. The CDR3, as DNA: TGTGCCAGCAGCTTGGCGGTGAGGGACGAGCAGTACTTC.

The J gene is TRBJ2-2, the V gene TRBV28, with TRBD2 identical over 7 bases. V lost 8 bases and J lost 5; bases outside the gene matches: 11. There are 15 residues in the CDR3. Germline-derived CDR1 and CDR2 are MDHEN and SYDVKM. CDR3 region: CASSRSGGRTGELFF. The CDR3 coding sequence is TGTGCCAGCTCAAGATCGGGGGGTCGTACCGGGGAGCTGTTTTTT.

This clone showed up just once. The rearrangement uses TRBV10-3 and TRBJ1-4; D is unresolved. From germline, CDR1 is ENHRY and CDR2 SYGVKD. V lost 9 bases and J 2 bases, leaving 10 bases between the germline ends. CDR3 size: 13 residues. In DNA form, the CDR3 reads TGTGCCATGACCGGGATTACTAATGAAAAACTGTTTTTT. Translated, it gives CAMTGITNEKLFF.

Remarks on this clone: A junction boundary mismatches the germline segment, possibly from a read error. This chain uses TRBV27 with TRBJ2-7, with TRBD1 matching over 8 bases. This CDR3 contains 15 residues. Germline CDR1 reads MNHEY; CDR2 reads SMNVEV (reference sequence). The CDR3: CATSDSDRGGYEQYF. CDR3 DNA sequence: TGTGCCACCAGTGATTCAGACAGGGGAGGTTACGAGCAGTACTTC.

V is TRBV9 and J is TRBJ1-2, with 8 bases lining up with TRBD1. Germline loops: CDR1 SGDLS, CDR2 YYNGEE. Trimming cost V 0 bases and J 2 bases; bases outside gene matches: 3. This CDR3 contains 15 residues. The CDR3 bases are TGTGCCAGCAGCGTAGCAGGGGGCGGGAACTATGGCTACACCTTC. Its translation: CASSVAGGGNYGYTF.

The gene calls are TRBV19 and TRBJ2-6; D uncertain. With 8 bases removed from V and 0 bases from J, the gap between germline ends came to 14 bases. The CDR3 is made up of 16 amino acids. The germline CDR1 and CDR2 sequences are LNHDA and SQIVND (reference sequence). CDR3 sequence: CASSGAASSGANVLTF. The CDR3 nucleotides read TGTGCCAGTTCCGGTGCAGCTAGCTCTGGGGCCAACGTCCTGACTTTC.

The chain uses TRBV6-1 and TRBJ2-7; 11 nucleotides align to TRBD2. Trimming removed 7 bases from V and 2 bases from J; junction bases left unmatched: 4. The CDR3 has 14 residues. Germline-derived CDR1 and CDR2 are MNHNS and SASEGT. DNA for the CDR3: TGTGCCAGCACCTTTAGCGGGAGGGCCTACGAGCAGTACTTC. Translating it yields CASTFSGRAYEQYF.

The V and J genes are TRBV5-1 and TRBJ2-5, with D maybe TRBD1 (11 bases). This CDR3 region has 17 residues. Trimming shortened V by 7 bases and J by 5 bases, and 27 bases separated the two germline ends. Germline V gives CDR1 SGHRS, CDR2 YFSETQ. The CDR3: CASYGTGGLAGVETQYF. The CDR3 DNA reads as TGCGCCAGCTACGGGACAGGGGGGCTAGCGGGAGTGGAGACCCAGTACTTC.

The genes are TRBV4-1 and TRBJ1-4; tentative D call: TRBD1 (6 bases). With 4 bases removed from V and 7 bases from J, the gap between germline ends came to 10 bases. The length of the CDR3 is 13 residues. In germline, CDR1 is MGHRA, CDR2 YSYEKL. CDR3 loop: CASSRPRGEKLFF. The CDR3 nucleotides read TGCGCCAGCAGCCGACCCAGGGGTGAAAAACTGTTTTTT.

The genes are TRBV5-6 and TRBJ2-6; D perhaps matches TRBD1 (5 bases). The CDR3 length is 18 residues. V was cut by 4 bases and J by 2 bases, with 19 bases left in between. Germline lookup yields CDR1 SGHDT and CDR2 YYEEEE. Written as DNA, the CDR3 is TGTGCCAGCAGCCCACTTTCTAAGGGGCGCGCTGGGGCCAACGTCCTGACTTTC. Encoded protein: CASSPLSKGRAGANVLTF.

The chain joins TRBV19 to TRBJ1-1, with D unresolved. The CDR3 contains 13 residues. Deletions cut 7 bases from V and 0 bases from J, with 9 bases between. Per germline, CDR1 LNHDA and CDR2 SQIVND (reference sequence). CDR3 nucleotides: TGTGCCAGTACCCAGATAATGAACACTGAAGCTTTCTTT. Its protein product is CASTQIMNTEAFF.